These T cell receptor beta chains were read from a single sample in a study of cytomegalovirus exposure and HLA in healthy donors. Produced via immunoSEQ multiplex PCR; TCRdb's table is partial and in-frame only. The data show about 130,000 clones, with about 78% seen just once and approximately 2.6% held by the top ten. The sample taken for sequencing was PBMCs. These receptors originate from a human donor in good health. The CDR3 runs from the conserved cysteine through the conserved F or W.

v_call,cdr3_aa
TRBV6-6,CASSPPADRGSYGYTF
TRBV30,CAWTLARGRNQPQHF
TRBV6-5,CASNQPGLNTEAFF
TRBV6-5,CASSYSDRAHTEAFF
TRBV15,CATSSPGQGTYEQYF
TRBV5-6,CASSSRDRGLYEQYF
TRBV7-9,CASSLDQGVHEQFF
TRBV28,CASRSRQGAYGYTF
TRBV27,CASRWLGQGLNTGELFF
TRBV7-9,CASSSEGGRETQYF
TRBV6-5,CASSYGIGQGAETQYF
TRBV7-9,CSSSLSGGNQPQHF
TRBV19,CASSLHRTGTFTEAFF
TRBV4-3,CASSQGGGLYTEAFF
TRBV7-6,CASSSGVLYNEQFF
TRBV19,CASSISNRGRDQPQHF
TRBV7-2,CASSPAASGGYNEQFF
TRBV4-3,CASSQVLTGELFF
TRBV6-5,CASSFYSGTHDYEQYF
TRBV6-6,CASSYRGNNEQFF
TRBV5-5,CASSWAVYNEQFF
TRBV5-6,CASIETGLNTEAFF
TRBV19,CASSIERVNTEAFF
TRBV10-3,CAIGEGRPETQYF
TRBV29-1,CSVRLAGGFEQYF
TRBV18,CASSPSGQGHYEQYF
TRBV9,CASSVGLGPNAEAFF
TRBV9,CASSIFSGTGEQFF
TRBV7-9,CASSGPGQGPLFGEKLFF
TRBV19,CASAGQLSSYEQYF
TRBV2,CASSKGVWQANTEAFF
TRBV27,CASSSWNRPGVGAFF
TRBV7-8,CASSLLAGGSSYEQYF
TRBV29-1,CSVGRSSGYGYTF
TRBV5-5,CASSGGPGVGYTF
TRBV27,CASSLAVGARGYTF
TRBV4-2,CASSQERTGGNYGYTF
TRBV4-2,CASSLRIQGDTEAFF
TRBV5-1,CASSLGSGRTSYNEQFF